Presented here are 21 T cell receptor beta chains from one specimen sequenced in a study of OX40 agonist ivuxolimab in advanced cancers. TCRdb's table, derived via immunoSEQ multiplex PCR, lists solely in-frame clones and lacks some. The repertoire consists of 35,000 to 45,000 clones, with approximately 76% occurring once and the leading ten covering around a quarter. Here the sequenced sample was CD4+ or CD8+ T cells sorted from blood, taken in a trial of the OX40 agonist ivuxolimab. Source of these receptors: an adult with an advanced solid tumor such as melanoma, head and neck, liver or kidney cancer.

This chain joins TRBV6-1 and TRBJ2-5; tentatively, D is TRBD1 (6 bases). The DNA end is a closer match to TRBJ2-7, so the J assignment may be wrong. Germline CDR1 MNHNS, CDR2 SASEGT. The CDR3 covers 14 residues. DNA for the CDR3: TGTGCCAGCAGTGAACTGCAGGGGCCCTACGAGCAGTACTTC. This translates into CASSELQGPYEQYF.

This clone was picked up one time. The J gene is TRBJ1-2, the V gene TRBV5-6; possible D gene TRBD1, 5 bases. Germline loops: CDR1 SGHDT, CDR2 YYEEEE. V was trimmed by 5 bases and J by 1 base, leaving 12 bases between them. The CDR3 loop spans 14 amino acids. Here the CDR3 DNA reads TGTGCCAGCAGTCCGGGGCGGTATAACTATGGCTACACCTTC. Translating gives CASSPGRYNYGYTF.

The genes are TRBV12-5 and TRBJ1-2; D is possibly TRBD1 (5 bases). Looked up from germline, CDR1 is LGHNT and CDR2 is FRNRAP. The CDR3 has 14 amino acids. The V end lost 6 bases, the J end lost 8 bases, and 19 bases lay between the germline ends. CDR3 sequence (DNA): TGTGCTAGTGGCCCCGGGACGGCCGCAGCCGGCTACACCTTC. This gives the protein CASGPGTAAAGYTF.

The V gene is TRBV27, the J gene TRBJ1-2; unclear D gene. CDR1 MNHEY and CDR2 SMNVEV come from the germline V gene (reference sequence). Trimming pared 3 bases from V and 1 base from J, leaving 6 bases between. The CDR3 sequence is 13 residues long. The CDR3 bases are TGTGCCAGCAGTTTTAACAGTAACTATGGCTACACCTTC. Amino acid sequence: CASSFNSNYGYTF.

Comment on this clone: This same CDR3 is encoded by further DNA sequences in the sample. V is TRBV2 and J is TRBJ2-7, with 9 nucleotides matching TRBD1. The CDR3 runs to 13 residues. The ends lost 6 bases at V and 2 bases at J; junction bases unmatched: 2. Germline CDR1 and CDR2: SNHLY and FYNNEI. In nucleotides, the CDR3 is TGTGCCAGCAGAGGGACAGGGACCTACGAGCAGTACGTC. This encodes CASRGTGTYEQYV.

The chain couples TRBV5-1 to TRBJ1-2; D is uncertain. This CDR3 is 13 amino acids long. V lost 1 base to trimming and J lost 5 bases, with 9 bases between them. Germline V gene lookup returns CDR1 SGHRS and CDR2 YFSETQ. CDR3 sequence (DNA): TGCGCCAGCAGCTTGAATCTGGGGTATGGCTACACCTTC. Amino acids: CASSLNLGYGYTF.

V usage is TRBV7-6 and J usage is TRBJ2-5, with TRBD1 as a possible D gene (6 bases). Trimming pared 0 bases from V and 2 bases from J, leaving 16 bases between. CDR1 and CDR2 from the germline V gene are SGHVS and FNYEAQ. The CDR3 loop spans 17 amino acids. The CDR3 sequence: CASSLALSTGPQETQYF. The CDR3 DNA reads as TGTGCCAGCAGCTTAGCGCTATCGACAGGACCACAAGAGACCCAGTACTTC. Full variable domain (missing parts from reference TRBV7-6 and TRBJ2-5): GAGVSQSPRYKVTKRGQDVALRCDPISGHVSLYWYRQALGQGPEFLTYFNYEAQQDKSGLPNDRFSAERPEGSISTLTIQRTEQRDSAMYRCASSLALSTGPQETQYFGPGTRLLVL.

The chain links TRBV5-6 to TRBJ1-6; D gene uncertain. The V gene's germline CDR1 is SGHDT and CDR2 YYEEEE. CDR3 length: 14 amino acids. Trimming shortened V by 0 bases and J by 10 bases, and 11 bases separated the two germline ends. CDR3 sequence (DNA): TGTGCCAGCAGCTTGGGGTCGCTGAAATCACCCCTCCACTTT. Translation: CASSLGSLKSPLHF.

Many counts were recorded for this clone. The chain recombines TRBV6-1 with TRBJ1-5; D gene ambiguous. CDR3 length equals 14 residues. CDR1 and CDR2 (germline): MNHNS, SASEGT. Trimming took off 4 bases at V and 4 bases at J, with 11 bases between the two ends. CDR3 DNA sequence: TGTGCCAGCAGTGCAAGGCACCCAAATCAGCCCCAGCATTTT. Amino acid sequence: CASSARHPNQPQHF.

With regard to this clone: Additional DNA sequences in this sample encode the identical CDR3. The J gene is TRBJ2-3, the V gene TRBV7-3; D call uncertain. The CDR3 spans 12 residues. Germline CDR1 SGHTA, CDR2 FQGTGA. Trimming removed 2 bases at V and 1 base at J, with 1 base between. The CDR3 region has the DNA TGTGCCAGCAGCTTAGGCACAGATACGCAGTATTTT. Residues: CASSLGTDTQYF.

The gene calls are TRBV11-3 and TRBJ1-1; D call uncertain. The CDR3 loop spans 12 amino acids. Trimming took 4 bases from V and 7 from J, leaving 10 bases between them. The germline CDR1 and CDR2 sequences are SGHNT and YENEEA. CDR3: CASSSMGGEAFF. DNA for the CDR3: TGTGCCAGCAGCTCGATGGGTGGTGAAGCTTTCTTT.

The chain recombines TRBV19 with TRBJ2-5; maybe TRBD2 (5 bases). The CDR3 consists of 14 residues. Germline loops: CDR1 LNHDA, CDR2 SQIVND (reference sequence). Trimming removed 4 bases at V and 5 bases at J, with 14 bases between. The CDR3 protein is CASSTGQRGETQYF. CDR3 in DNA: TGTGCCAGTAGTACCGGGCAACGAGGGGAGACCCAGTACTTC.

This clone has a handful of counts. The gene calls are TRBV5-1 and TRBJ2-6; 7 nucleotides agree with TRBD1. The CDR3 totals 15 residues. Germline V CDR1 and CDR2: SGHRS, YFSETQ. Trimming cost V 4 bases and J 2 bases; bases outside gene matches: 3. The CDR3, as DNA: TGCGCCAGCAGCGATGACAGGGCTGGGGCCAACGTCCTGACTTTC. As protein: CASSDDRAGANVLTF. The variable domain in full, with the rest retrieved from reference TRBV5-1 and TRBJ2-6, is KAGVTQTPRYLIKTRGQQVTLSCSPISGHRSVSWYQQTPGQGLQFLFEYFSETQRNKGNFPGRFSGRQFSNSRSEMNVSTLELGDSALYLCASSDDRAGANVLTFGAGSRLTVL.

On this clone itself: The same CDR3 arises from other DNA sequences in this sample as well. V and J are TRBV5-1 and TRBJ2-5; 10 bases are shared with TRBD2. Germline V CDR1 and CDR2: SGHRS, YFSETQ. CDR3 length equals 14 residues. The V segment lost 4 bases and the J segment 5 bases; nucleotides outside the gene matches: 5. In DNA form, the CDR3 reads TGCGCCAGCAGCCCGGGACTAGCGAGGGAGACCCAGTACTTC. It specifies CASSPGLARETQYF.

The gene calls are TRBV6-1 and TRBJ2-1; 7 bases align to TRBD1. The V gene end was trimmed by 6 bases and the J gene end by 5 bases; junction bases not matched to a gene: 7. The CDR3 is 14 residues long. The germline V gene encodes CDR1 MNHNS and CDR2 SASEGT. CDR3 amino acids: CASRPGQLNNEQFF. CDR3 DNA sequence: TGTGCCAGCAGACCGGGACAGCTAAACAATGAGCAGTTCTTC.

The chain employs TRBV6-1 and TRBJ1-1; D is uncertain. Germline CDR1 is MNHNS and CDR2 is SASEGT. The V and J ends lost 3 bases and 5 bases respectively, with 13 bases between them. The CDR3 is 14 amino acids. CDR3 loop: CASSDRTLGTEAFF. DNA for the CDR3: TGTGCCAGCAGTGATAGGACCCTGGGAACTGAAGCTTTCTTT.

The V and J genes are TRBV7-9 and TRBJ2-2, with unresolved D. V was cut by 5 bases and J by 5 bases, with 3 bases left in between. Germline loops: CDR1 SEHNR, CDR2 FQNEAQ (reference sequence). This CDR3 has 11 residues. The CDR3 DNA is TGTGCCAGCAGCCAGACCGGGGAGCTGTTTTTT. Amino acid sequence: CASSQTGELFF. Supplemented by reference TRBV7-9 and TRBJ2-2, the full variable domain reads DTGVSQNPRHKITKRGQNVTFRCDPISEHNRLYWYRQTLGQGPEFLTYFQNEAQLEKSRLLSDRFSAERPKGSFSTLEIQRTEQGDSAMYLCASSQTGELFFGEGSRLTVL.

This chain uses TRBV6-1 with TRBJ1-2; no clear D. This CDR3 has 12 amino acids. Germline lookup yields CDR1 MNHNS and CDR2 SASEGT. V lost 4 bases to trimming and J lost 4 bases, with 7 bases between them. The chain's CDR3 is CASSAYAYGYTF. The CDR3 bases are TGTGCCAGCAGTGCGTATGCCTATGGCTACACCTTC.

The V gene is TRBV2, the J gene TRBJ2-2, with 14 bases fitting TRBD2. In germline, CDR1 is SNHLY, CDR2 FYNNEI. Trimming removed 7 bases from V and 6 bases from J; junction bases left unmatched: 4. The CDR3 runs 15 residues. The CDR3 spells CASIGLAGGSGELFF. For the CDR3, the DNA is TGTGCCAGCATTGGACTAGCGGGGGGTTCCGGGGAGCTGTTTTTT. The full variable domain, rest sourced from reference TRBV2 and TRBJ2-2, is EPEVTQTPSHQVTQMGQEVILRCVPISNHLYFYWYRQILGQKVEFLVSFYNNEISEKSEIFDDQFSVERPDGSNFTLKIRSTKLEDSAMYFCASIGLAGGSGELFFGEGSRLTVL.

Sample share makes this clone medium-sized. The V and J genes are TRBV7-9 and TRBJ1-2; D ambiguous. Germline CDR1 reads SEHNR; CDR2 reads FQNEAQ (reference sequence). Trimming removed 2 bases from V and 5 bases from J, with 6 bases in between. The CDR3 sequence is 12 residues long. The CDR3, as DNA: TGTGCCAGCAGCTTATCTGGGTATGGCTACACCTTC. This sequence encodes CASSLSGYGYTF. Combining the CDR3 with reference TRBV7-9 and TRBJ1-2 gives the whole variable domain DTGVSQNPRHKITKRGQNVTFRCDPISEHNRLYWYRQTLGQGPEFLTYFQNEAQLEKSRLLSDRFSAERPKGSFSTLEIQRTEQGDSAMYLCASSLSGYGYTFGSGTRLTVV.

CDR3 bases: TGTGCCAGCTCACCATGGCAGAACACCGGGGAGCTGTTTTTT. This codes for CASSPWQNTGELFF. This chain links TRBV18 with TRBJ2-2; D is uncertain. The ends were cut back, 2 bases at V and 1 base at J, with 5 bases in the middle. This CDR3 region has 14 residues. CDR1 is KGHSH and CDR2 is LQKENI in the germline V gene.